Below, 16 T cell receptor beta chains from the same sample are listed, as sequenced in a study of Graves' ophthalmopathy and Graves' hyperthyroidism. Scientists amplified the TCR beta CDR3 regions from RNA transcripts. Investigators did first-round RT-PCR with HTBI primers, then second-round multiplex PCR. TCRdb reanalysed the multiplex PCR reads using MiXCR and keeps one entry per CDR3 protein. The sample contains hundreds of thousands of distinct CDR3 sequences, around a fifth of which appear only once. Sequenced material: peripheral blood. Receptor source: a woman between 18 and 30 years old with stable Graves' hyperthyroidism. Some clones in this sample may be carry-over from other donors' samples.

This clonotype came up many times. The chain links TRBV19 to TRBJ2-7, with 7 bases matching TRBD2. CDR1 is LNHDA and CDR2 is SQIVND in the germline V gene (reference sequence). The V segment lost 5 bases and the J segment 3 bases; nucleotides outside the gene matches: 7. This CDR3 spans 14 amino acids. The CDR3 sequence is CASSFAGEIYEQYF. DNA of the CDR3: TGTGCCAGTAGTTTTGCGGGAGAAATCTACGAGCAGTACTTC.

In its sample, this clonotype was seen a few times. DNA for the CDR3: TGCGCCAGCAGCTCAGGGAGAGGGCTAGCGGGCTACTCCTACGAGCAGTACTTC. As protein: CASSSGRGLAGYSYEQYF. The chain links TRBV5-1 to TRBJ2-7; TRBD2 agrees at 8 bases. Germline assignment: CDR1 SGHRS and CDR2 YFSETQ. The V gene end was trimmed by 3 bases and the J gene end by 0 bases; junction bases not matched to a gene: 14. The length of the CDR3 is 18 residues.

The CDR3 DNA reads as TGTGCCACCAGCCCGGCCGTAAACACCATATATTTT. This sequence encodes CATSPAVNTIYF. The gene calls are TRBV15 and TRBJ1-3, with D uncertain. Trimming cost V 5 bases and J 6 bases, with 8 bases left between them. Germline CDR1 reads LNHNV; CDR2 reads YYDKDF (reference sequence). There are 12 residues in the CDR3. The full variable domain, rest sourced from reference TRBV15 and TRBJ1-3, is DAMVIQNPRYQVTQFGKPVTLSCSQTLNHNVMYWYQQKSSQAPKLLFHYYDKDFNNEADTPDNFQSRRPNTSFCFLDIRSPGLGDTAMYLCATSPAVNTIYFGEGSWLTVV.

This sequence joins TRBV10-2 and TRBJ2-5, with D perhaps TRBD2 (5 bases). Looked up from germline, CDR1 is WSHSY and CDR2 is SAAADI. The CDR3 runs 14 residues. With 6 bases removed from V and 1 base from J, the gap between germline ends came to 12 bases. The CDR3 DNA sequence: TGCGCCAGCAGCGCCTTGAGCGGCCAAGAGACCCAGTACTTC. Amino acids: CASSALSGQETQYF.

The J gene is TRBJ2-7, the V gene TRBV6-1, with D possibly TRBD1 on 7 matching bases. This CDR3 is built from 15 residues. V dropped 5 bases and J dropped 1 base, with 15 bases sitting between them. CDR1 is MNHNS, CDR2 SASEGT, per germline. CDR3 protein: CASSKPSGGSYEQYF. Here the CDR3 DNA reads TGTGCCAGCAGTAAGCCTTCAGGGGGGTCCTACGAGCAGTACTTC.

There are many counts of this clonotype. V usage is TRBV11-2 and J usage is TRBJ1-2; TRBD1 might be the D (5 bases). The germline V gene has CDR1 SGHAT and CDR2 FQNNGV. CDR3 length equals 15 residues. V was cut by 4 bases and J by 6 bases, with 18 bases left in between. As DNA, the CDR3 is TGTGCCAGCAGCTCAAGGTCCAGGGAGTCAAATGGCTACACCTTC. It translates to CASSSRSRESNGYTF.

In this sample, this clonotype turned up many times. This rearrangement joins TRBV24-1 to TRBJ2-2; a weak D match, TRBD2 (5 bases). V lost 9 bases and J 7 bases, leaving 20 bases between the germline ends. This CDR3 has 15 residues. CDR1 is KGHDR, CDR2 SFDVKD, per germline. CDR3 protein: CATGRTQAAGGELFF. The CDR3 DNA is TGTGCCACCGGCAGAACCCAGGCCGCGGGCGGGGAGCTGTTTTTT.

Ten or more counts support this clonotype. The chain joins TRBV13 to TRBJ2-7, with unresolved D. In germline, CDR1 is PRHDT, CDR2 FYEKMQ (reference sequence). The CDR3 runs 14 residues. V was shortened by 2 bases and J by 3 bases, with 11 bases between the two germline ends. The CDR3 loop is CASSLFSSLYEQYF. CDR3 DNA: TGTGCCAGCAGCTTATTTTCTAGTCTCTACGAGCAGTACTTC.

This rearrangement joins TRBV12-3 or TRBV12-4 to TRBJ2-7, with 9 bases that match TRBD1. The junction had 6 bases not matched to a gene; V was cut back by 6 bases and J by 0 bases. CDR3 length: 15 residues. CDR3 sequence (DNA): TGTGCCAGCAGACTCGGGACAGGGCTCTCCTACGAGCAGTACTTC. This sequence encodes CASRLGTGLSYEQYF.

This sequence joins TRBV12-3 or TRBV12-4 and TRBJ1-1, with a possible D match to TRBD1 (5 bases). Trimming removed 6 bases at V and 0 bases at J, with 11 bases between. The CDR3 runs to 14 residues. CDR3 in DNA: TGTGCCAGCAGAGAAGGACAAATGAACACTGAAGCTTTCTTT. It codes for CASREGQMNTEAFF.

This clonotype has at least ten counts. The CDR3 sequence is CASSASPRAGWSPLHF. CDR3 DNA: TGTGCCAGTAGTGCGTCGCCTCGAGCGGGTTGGTCACCCCTCCACTTT. The V call is TRBV19, the J call TRBJ1-6; the D is unclear. The CDR3 extends over 16 amino acids. V shed 5 bases and J shed 10 bases, with 21 bases lying between them. The germline V gene has CDR1 LNHDA and CDR2 SQIVND (reference sequence). Full variable domain (missing parts from reference TRBV19 and TRBJ1-6): DGGITQSPKYLFRKEGQNVTLSCEQNLNHDAMYWYRQDPGQGLRLIYYSQIVNDFQKGDIAEGYSVSREKKESFPLTVTSAQKNPTAFYLCASSASPRAGWSPLHFGNGTRLTVT.

This clonotype was picked up many times. This sequence joins TRBV28 and TRBJ2-7; possible D gene TRBD2, 6 bases. The V gene's germline CDR1 is MDHEN and CDR2 SYDVKM. V lost 3 bases to trimming and J lost 2 bases, with 14 bases between them. The CDR3 spans 15 residues. The CDR3 DNA is TGTGCCAGCAGTTTCCGGGCTAGCGTAACCTACGAGCAGTACTTC. Encoded protein: CASSFRASVTYEQYF.

V is TRBV30 and J is TRBJ2-7; 9 positions agree with TRBD1. Trimming removed 3 bases from V and 4 bases from J; junction bases left unmatched: 4. Germline lookup yields CDR1 GTSNPN and CDR2 SVGIG (reference sequence). This CDR3 is 13 amino acids long. The CDR3 sequence: CAWRGQGWYEQYF. Written as DNA, the CDR3 is TGTGCCTGGAGGGGACAGGGTTGGTACGAGCAGTACTTC.

This clonotype has at least ten counts. The chain has TRBV12-3 or TRBV12-4 and TRBJ1-1, with unresolved D. The CDR3 is 13 amino acids. V shed 1 base and J shed 5 bases, with 8 bases lying between them. The CDR3 is CASSLDEGTEAFF. CDR3 bases: TGTGCCAGCAGTTTAGACGAAGGGACTGAAGCTTTCTTT.

This chain joins TRBV6-2 or TRBV6-3 and TRBJ2-7; D unclear. The CDR3 spans 12 residues. Germline CDR1 reads MNHEY; CDR2 reads SVGEGT. The V end lost 6 bases, the J end lost 2 bases, and 8 bases lay between the germline ends. Written as DNA, the CDR3 is TGTGCCAGCAGCCGGCAGACCTACGAGCAGTACTTC. Residues: CASSRQTYEQYF.

Ten or more counts support this clonotype. This sequence joins TRBV7-3 and TRBJ1-2; D not certain. This CDR3 has 14 amino acids. Germline CDR1 and CDR2: SGHTA and FQGTGA. V lost 5 bases and J lost 5, with 15 bases in between. The CDR3 sequence is CASSVGPLTYGYTF. In DNA, the CDR3 is TGTGCCAGCAGCGTCGGACCGCTCACTTATGGCTACACCTTC.